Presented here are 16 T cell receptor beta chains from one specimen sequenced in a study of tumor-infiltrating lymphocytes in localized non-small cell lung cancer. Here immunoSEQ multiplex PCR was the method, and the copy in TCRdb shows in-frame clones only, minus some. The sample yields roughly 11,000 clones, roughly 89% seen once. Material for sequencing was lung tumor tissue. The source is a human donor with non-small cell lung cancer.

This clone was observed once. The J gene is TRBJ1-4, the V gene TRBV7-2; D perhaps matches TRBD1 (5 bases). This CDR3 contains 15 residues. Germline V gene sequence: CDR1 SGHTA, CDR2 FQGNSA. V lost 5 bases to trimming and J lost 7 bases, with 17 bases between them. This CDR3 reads CASSPQVAYGEKLFF. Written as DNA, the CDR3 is TGTGCCAGCAGCCCACAGGTGGCCTACGGTGAAAAACTGTTTTTT. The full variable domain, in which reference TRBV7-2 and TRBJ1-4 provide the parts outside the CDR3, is GAGVSQSPSNKVTEKGKDVELRCDPISGHTALYWYRQSLGQGLEFLIYFQGNSAPDKSGLPSDRFSAERTGGSVSTLTIQRTQQEDSAVYLCASSPQVAYGEKLFFGSGTQLSVL.

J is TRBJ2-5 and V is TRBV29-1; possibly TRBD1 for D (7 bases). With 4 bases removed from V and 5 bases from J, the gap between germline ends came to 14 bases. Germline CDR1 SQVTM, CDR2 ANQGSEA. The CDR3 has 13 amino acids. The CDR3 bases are TGCAGCGTTGCAGGGGGGCCAGGGGAGACCCAGTACTTC. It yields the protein CSVAGGPGETQYF. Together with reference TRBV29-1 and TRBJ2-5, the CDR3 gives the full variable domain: SAVISQKPSRDICQRGTSLTIQCQVDSQVTMMFWYRQQPGQSLTLIATANQGSEATYESGFVIDKFPISRPNLTFSTLTVSNMSPEDSSIYLCSVAGGPGETQYFGPGTRLLVL.

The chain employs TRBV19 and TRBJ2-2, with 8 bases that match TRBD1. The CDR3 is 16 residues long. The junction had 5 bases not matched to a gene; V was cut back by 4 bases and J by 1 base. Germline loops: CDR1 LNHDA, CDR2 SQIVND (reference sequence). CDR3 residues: CASSRPGQVNTGELFF. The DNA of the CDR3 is TGTGCCAGTAGTAGACCGGGACAGGTGAACACCGGGGAGCTGTTTTTT. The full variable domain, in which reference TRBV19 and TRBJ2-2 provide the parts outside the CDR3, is DGGITQSPKYLFRKEGQNVTLSCEQNLNHDAMYWYRQDPGQGLRLIYYSQIVNDFQKGDIAEGYSVSREKKESFPLTVTSAQKNPTAFYLCASSRPGQVNTGELFFGEGSRLTVL.

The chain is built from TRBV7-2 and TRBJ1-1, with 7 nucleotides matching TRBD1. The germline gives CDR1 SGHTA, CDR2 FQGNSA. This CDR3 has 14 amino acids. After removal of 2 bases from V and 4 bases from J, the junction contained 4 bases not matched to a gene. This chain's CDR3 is CASSLRRGPTEAFF. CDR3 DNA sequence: TGTGCCAGCAGCTTAAGAAGGGGGCCCACTGAAGCTTTCTTT.

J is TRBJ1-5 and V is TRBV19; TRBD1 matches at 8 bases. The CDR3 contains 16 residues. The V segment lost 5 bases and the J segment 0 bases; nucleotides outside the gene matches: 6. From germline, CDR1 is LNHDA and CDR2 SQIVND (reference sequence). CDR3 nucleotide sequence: TGTGCCAGTAGTCCTCGGACAGGGAATAGCAATCAGCCCCAGCATTTT. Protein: CASSPRTGNSNQPQHF.

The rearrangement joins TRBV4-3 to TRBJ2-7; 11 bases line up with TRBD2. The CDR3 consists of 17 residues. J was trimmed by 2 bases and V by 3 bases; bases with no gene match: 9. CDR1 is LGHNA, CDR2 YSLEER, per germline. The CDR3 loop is CASSHLAGTSGTYEQYF. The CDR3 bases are TGCGCCAGCAGCCATCTCGCCGGGACTAGCGGTACCTACGAGCAGTACTTC.

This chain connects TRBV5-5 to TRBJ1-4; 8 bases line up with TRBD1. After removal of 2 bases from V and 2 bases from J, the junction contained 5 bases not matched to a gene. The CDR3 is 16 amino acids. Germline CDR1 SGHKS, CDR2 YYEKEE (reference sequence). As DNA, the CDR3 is TGTGCCAGCAGCTTCCAGGGGGCGATTACTAATGAAAAACTGTTTTTT. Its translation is CASSFQGAITNEKLFF. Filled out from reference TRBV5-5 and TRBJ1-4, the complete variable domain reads DAGVTQSPTHLIKTRGQQVTLRCSPISGHKSVSWYQQVLGQGPQFIFQYYEKEERGRGNFPDRFSARQFPNYSSELNVNALLLGDSALYLCASSFQGAITNEKLFFGSGTQLSVL.

CDR3 bases: TGTGCCAGCAGCTTAATGACAGGGAGCTCCTACAATGAGCAGTTCTTC. It is translated as CASSLMTGSSYNEQFF. The chain joins TRBV13 to TRBJ2-1; 7 nucleotides agree with TRBD1. Germline values: CDR1 PRHDT, CDR2 FYEKMQ (reference sequence). This CDR3 region has 16 residues. With 2 bases clipped from V and 0 bases from J, the junction kept 4 bases outside the gene matches.

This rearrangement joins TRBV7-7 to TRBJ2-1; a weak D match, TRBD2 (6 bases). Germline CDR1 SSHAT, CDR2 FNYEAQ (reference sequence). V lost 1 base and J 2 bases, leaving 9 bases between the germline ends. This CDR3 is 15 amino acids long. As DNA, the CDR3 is TGTGCCAGCAGCTTAGGACTAGGCACCTACAATGAGCAGTTCTTC. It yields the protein CASSLGLGTYNEQFF.

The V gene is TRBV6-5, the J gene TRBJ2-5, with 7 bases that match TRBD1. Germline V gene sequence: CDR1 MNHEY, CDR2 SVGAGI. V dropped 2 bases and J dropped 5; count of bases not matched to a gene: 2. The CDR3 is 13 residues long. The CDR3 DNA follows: TGTGCCAGCAGTTACGACAGGGATGAGACCCAGTACTTC. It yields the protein CASSYDRDETQYF.

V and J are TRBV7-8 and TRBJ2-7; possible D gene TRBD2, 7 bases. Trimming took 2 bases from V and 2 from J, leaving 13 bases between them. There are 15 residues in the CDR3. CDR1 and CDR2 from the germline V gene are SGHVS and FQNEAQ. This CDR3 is CASSLTGGPAYEQYF. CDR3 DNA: TGTGCCAGCAGCTTAACCGGGGGGCCGGCCTACGAGCAGTACTTC.

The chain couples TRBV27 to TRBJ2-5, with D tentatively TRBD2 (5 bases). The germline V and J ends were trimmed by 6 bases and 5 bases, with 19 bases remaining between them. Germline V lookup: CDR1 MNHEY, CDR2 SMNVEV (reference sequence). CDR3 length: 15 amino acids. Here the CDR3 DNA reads TGTGCCAGCAGGGTGGGCGGCCGAGGCGGGGAGACCCAGTACTTC. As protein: CASRVGGRGGETQYF.

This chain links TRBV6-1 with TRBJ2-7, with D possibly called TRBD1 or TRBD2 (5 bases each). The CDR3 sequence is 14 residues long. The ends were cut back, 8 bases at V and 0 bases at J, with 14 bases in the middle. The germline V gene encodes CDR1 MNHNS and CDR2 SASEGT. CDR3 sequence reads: CASVPGPNSYEQYF. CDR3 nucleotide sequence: TGTGCCAGCGTTCCGGGACCGAACTCCTACGAGCAGTACTTC.

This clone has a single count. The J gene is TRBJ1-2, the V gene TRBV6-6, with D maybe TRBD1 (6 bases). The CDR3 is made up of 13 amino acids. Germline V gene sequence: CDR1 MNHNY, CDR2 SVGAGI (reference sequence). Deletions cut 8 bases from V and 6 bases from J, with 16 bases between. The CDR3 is CASRDTLGNGYTF. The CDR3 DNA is TGTGCCAGCCGGGACACCCTAGGCAATGGCTACACCTTC.

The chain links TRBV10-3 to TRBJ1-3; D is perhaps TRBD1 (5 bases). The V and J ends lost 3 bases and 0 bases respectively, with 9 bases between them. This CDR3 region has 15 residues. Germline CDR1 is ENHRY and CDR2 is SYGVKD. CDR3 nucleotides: TGTGCCATCAGTGATCTAGACAGCTCTGGAAACACCATATATTTT. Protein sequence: CAISDLDSSGNTIYF.

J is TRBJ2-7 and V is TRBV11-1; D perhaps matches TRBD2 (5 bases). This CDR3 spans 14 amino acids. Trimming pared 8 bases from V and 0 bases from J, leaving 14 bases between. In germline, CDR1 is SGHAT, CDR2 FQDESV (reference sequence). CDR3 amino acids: CASLPGRGSYEQYF. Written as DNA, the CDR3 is TGTGCCAGCCTGCCCGGACGGGGCTCCTACGAGCAGTACTTC.